These 20 T cell receptor beta chains originate from one sample sequenced in a study of T cells in Graves' hyperthyroidism and ophthalmopathy. RNA transcripts gave rise to amplified TCR beta CDR3 regions. HTBI primers were used for first-round RT-PCR of the TCR CDR3. In TCRdb, the multiplex PCR reads were re-called with MiXCR into one record per CDR3 protein. The table shows roughly 400,000 distinct CDR3 sequences, with around 15% occurring only once. Input material: blood. These receptors all stem from a man aged 50 to 59 with Graves' ophthalmopathy.

V gene TRBV29-1 combines with J gene TRBJ2-1; D is unclear. This CDR3 is 13 amino acids long. The V gene's germline CDR1 is SQVTM and CDR2 ANQGSEA. Trimming pared 2 bases from V and 5 bases from J, leaving 10 bases between. CDR3 residues: CSVEQESNNEQFF. As DNA, the CDR3 is TGCAGCGTTGAACAGGAATCTAACAATGAGCAGTTCTTC.

This clonotype was found many times. The chain links TRBV6-2 or TRBV6-3 to TRBJ2-5; the match to TRBD1 covers 9 bases. Germline trimming cut 7 bases from V and 5 bases from J; bases unmatched to any gene: 5. The germline V gene encodes CDR1 MNHEY and CDR2 SVGEGT. This CDR3 is 13 amino acids long. The chain's CDR3 is CASNRGHRETQYF. DNA for the CDR3: TGTGCCAGCAACAGGGGGCATCGGGAGACCCAGTACTTC.

This clonotype was observed at least ten times. This chain connects TRBV27 to TRBJ2-1, with 8 bases fitting TRBD2. The CDR3 spans 16 residues. Germline trimming cut 6 bases from V and 7 bases from J; bases unmatched to any gene: 14. The V gene's germline CDR1 is MNHEY and CDR2 SMNVEV (reference sequence). CDR3 nucleotide sequence: TGTGCCAGCAGCCCAAGGCTGGCGGGAGGTTTGAATGAGCAGTTCTTC. Translation: CASSPRLAGGLNEQFF.

This clonotype was counted ten times or more. This sequence joins TRBV11-2 and TRBJ2-5; 7 bases are a match to TRBD1. This CDR3 has 14 residues. Trimming took 5 bases from V and 5 from J; bases not matched to a gene: 8. Germline-derived CDR1 and CDR2 are SGHAT and FQNNGV. The CDR3 loop reads CASSTHRGGETQYF. Written as DNA, the CDR3 is TGTGCCAGCAGCACCCACAGGGGCGGGGAGACCCAGTACTTC.

This clonotype was seen only a few times. The chain has TRBV20-1 and TRBJ1-2; no reliable D call. Between the trimmed V and J ends, which lost 0 bases and 8 bases, there was a span of 10 bases. The germline gives CDR1 DFQATT, CDR2 SNEGSKA (reference sequence). The CDR3 consists of 12 residues. This CDR3 reads CSARDYDQGYTF. CDR3 DNA: TGCAGTGCTAGAGATTACGATCAGGGCTACACCTTC.

This clonotype occurred many times. This chain uses TRBV5-1 with TRBJ2-7; 7 nucleotides align to TRBD2. Germline V lookup: CDR1 SGHRS, CDR2 YFSETQ. V dropped 0 bases and J dropped 0; count of bases not matched to a gene: 6. This CDR3 contains 16 residues. The CDR3 protein is CASSLGASGFSYEQYF. The CDR3 DNA reads TGCGCCAGCAGCTTGGGCGCTAGCGGCTTCTCCTACGAGCAGTACTTC.

This clonotype was observed a handful of times. The chain has TRBV29-1 and TRBJ2-1, with D tentatively TRBD2 (6 bases). V gave up 7 bases and J gave up 9 bases, with 22 bases separating them. CDR1 SQVTM and CDR2 ANQGSEA come from the germline V gene. The CDR3 spans 14 residues. The CDR3 nucleotides are TGCAGCGGAAACGGAGGCGGGATTGGGGGTGAGCAGTTCTTC. Translation: CSGNGGGIGGEQFF.

This clonotype turned up a few times. J is TRBJ1-1 and V is TRBV7-6; tentatively, D is TRBD1 (5 bases). Trimming stripped 3 bases from V and 1 base from J, with 9 bases between. CDR1 SGHVS and CDR2 FNYEAQ come from the germline V gene. CDR3 size: 14 residues. The CDR3 protein is CASSLNQGNTEAFF. The CDR3 DNA sequence: TGTGCCAGCAGCTTGAATCAGGGGAACACTGAAGCTTTCTTT.

Worth noting for this clonotype: A much larger clone differs from this one at a single base, so this may be a read error. V usage is TRBV2 and J usage is TRBJ1-3; a possible D gene is TRBD1 (5 bases). The V gene's germline CDR1 is SNHLY and CDR2 FYNNEI. The CDR3 totals 15 residues. The CDR3 protein is CASSRGPGTGNAIYF. CDR3 nucleotide sequence: TGTGCCAGCAGCCGTGGACCCGGGACTGGAAACGCCATATATTTT.

Many counts were recorded for this clonotype. CDR3 region: CASSWASGQYF. CDR3 bases: TGTGCCAGCAGCTGGGCCTCGGGCCAGTACTTC. V and J are TRBV7-8 and TRBJ2-5; D remains ambiguous. The CDR3 loop spans 11 amino acids. In germline, CDR1 is SGHVS, CDR2 FQNEAQ. With 4 bases removed from V and 10 bases from J, the gap between germline ends came to 10 bases.

This clonotype was counted only a few times. The V gene is TRBV5-6, the J gene TRBJ2-5; 7 nucleotides align to TRBD2. The CDR3 covers 13 residues. V was pared by 1 base and J by 7 bases, with 4 bases of the junction left unmatched. Germline CDR1 and CDR2: SGHDT and YYEEEE. The CDR3 reads CASSLLAEGTQYF. CDR3 nucleotides: TGTGCCAGCAGCTTGCTAGCGGAGGGGACCCAGTACTTC.

In its sample, this clonotype was seen many times. V and J are TRBV29-1 and TRBJ2-7; D ambiguous. CDR3 length: 12 amino acids. Germline CDR1 SQVTM, CDR2 ANQGSEA. The germline V and J ends were trimmed by 5 bases and 2 bases, with 10 bases remaining between them. The CDR3 sequence: CSVYTLTYEQYF. The CDR3 coding sequence is TGCAGCGTTTACACCTTAACCTACGAGCAGTACTTC.

This clonotype was detected ten times or more. J is TRBJ1-6 and V is TRBV12-3 or TRBV12-4; 9 bases map to TRBD1. This CDR3 region has 14 residues. V dropped 2 bases and J dropped 8; count of bases not matched to a gene: 1. The CDR3 DNA reads as TGTGCCAGCAGTTTAACAGGGGGCGATTCACCCCTCCACTTT. Translating gives CASSLTGGDSPLHF.

This clonotype was counted ten times or more. The chain links TRBV20-1 to TRBJ1-1; D not certain. V gave up 7 bases and J gave up 2 bases, with 8 bases separating them. Looked up from germline, CDR1 is DFQATT and CDR2 is SNEGSKA (reference sequence). The CDR3 consists of 11 residues. CDR3 region: CSGGENTEAFF. In DNA form, the CDR3 reads TGCAGTGGAGGTGAAAACACTGAAGCTTTCTTT.

This clonotype was observed many times. This rearrangement joins TRBV18 to TRBJ1-1; TRBD1 matches at 7 bases. Germline V lookup: CDR1 KGHSH, CDR2 LQKENI. The V and J ends lost 3 bases and 6 bases, in that order; junction bases with no gene match: 4. The CDR3 is made up of 13 amino acids. CDR3 DNA: TGTGCCAGCTCACCCTACGACAGGGCTGAAGCTTTCTTT. It specifies CASSPYDRAEAFF.

This clonotype was counted between two and nine times. This chain links TRBV7-2 with TRBJ1-2; a weak D match, TRBD1 (6 bases). Germline CDR1 and CDR2: SGHTA and FQGNSA. V gave up 5 bases and J gave up 8 bases, with 15 bases separating them. The CDR3 contains 13 residues. CDR3 residues: CASSPRGGQGYTF. As DNA, the CDR3 is TGTGCCAGCAGCCCAAGAGGGGGGCAGGGCTACACCTTC.

In this sample, this clonotype turned up many times. The rearrangement links TRBV29-1 to TRBJ2-1; 11 bases match TRBD2. V lost 1 base to trimming and J lost 6 bases; unmatched junction nucleotides: 2. The germline CDR1 and CDR2 sequences are SQVTM and ANQGSEA. The length of the CDR3 is 14 residues. The CDR3 bases are TGCAGCGTTGAAGGACTAGCGGGAAGCAATGAGCAGTTCTTC. Translated, it gives CSVEGLAGSNEQFF.

This clonotype occurred many times. This chain uses TRBV29-1 with TRBJ2-3; D possibly matches TRBD1 or TRBD2 (5 bases each). Germline CDR1 and CDR2: SQVTM and ANQGSEA. Trimming shortened V by 4 bases and J by 0 bases, and 11 bases separated the two germline ends. This CDR3 spans 14 amino acids. CDR3 sequence (DNA): TGCAGCGTTGCTGGGACCTCAAGCACAGATACGCAGTATTTT. It codes for CSVAGTSSTDTQYF.

Here the CDR3 DNA reads TGTGCCAGCAGTTTACGTCTGCGGTCCTCCTACAATGAGCAGTTCTTC. Translated, it gives CASSLRLRSSYNEQFF. V usage is TRBV28 and J usage is TRBJ2-1, with no clear D. Germline V lookup: CDR1 MDHEN, CDR2 SYDVKM. This CDR3 is built from 16 residues. Trimming removed 2 bases from V and 0 bases from J, with 11 bases in between.

This clonotype was observed at least ten times. The chain recombines TRBV20-1 with TRBJ1-2; D is unclear. Per the germline V gene, CDR1 is DFQATT and CDR2 is SNEGSKA (reference sequence). This CDR3 spans 13 amino acids. The V gene lost 6 bases and the J gene lost 2 bases, with 13 bases spanning the gap. The CDR3 DNA follows: TGCAGTGCCCCCAACTCGAGAAACTATGGCTACACCTTC. Encoded protein: CSAPNSRNYGYTF.